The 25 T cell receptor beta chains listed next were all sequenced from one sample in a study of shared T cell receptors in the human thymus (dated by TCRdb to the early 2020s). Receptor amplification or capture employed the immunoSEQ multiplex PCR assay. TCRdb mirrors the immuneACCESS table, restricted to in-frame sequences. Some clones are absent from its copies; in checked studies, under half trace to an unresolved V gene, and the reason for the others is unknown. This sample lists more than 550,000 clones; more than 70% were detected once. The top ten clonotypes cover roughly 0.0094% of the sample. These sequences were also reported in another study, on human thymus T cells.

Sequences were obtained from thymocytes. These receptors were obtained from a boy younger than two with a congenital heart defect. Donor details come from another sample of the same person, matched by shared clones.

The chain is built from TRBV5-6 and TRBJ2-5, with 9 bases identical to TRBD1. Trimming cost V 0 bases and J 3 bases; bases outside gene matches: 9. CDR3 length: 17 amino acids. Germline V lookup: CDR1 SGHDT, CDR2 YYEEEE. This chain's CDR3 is CASSLVYTGGTEETQYF. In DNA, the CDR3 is TGTGCCAGCAGCTTGGTCTACACAGGGGGCACGGAAGAGACCCAGTACTTC.

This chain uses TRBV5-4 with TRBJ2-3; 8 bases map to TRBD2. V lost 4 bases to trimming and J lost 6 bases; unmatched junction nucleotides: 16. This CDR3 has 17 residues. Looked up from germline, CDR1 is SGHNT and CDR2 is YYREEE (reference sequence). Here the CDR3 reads CASSHQDPAGEEDTQYF. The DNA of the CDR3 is TGTGCCAGCAGCCACCAAGACCCAGCGGGGGAGGAGGATACGCAGTATTTT.

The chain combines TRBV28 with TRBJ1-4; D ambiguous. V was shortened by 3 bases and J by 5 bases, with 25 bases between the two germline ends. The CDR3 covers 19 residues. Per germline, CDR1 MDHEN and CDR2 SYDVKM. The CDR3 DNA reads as TGTGCCAGCAGTTTGGAGAGGCAGCACGAGGGAAGAAGGAATGAAAAACTGTTTTTT. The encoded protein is CASSLERQHEGRRNEKLFF.

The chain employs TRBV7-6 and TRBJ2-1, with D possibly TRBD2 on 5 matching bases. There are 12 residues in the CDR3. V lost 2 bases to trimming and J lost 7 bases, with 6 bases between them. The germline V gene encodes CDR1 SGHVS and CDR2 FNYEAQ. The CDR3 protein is CASSLTGNEQFF. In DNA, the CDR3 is TGTGCCAGCAGCTTAACGGGAAATGAGCAGTTCTTC.

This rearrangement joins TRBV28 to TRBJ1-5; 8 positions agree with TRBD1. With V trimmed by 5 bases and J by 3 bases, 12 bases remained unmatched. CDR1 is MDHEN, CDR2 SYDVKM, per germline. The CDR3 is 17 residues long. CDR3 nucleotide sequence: TGTGCCAGCAGTCTAGGTCAGGGCAGGGGGCCCAATCAGCCCCAGCATTTT. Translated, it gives CASSLGQGRGPNQPQHF. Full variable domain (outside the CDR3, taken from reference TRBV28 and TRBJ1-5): DVKVTQSSRYLVKRTGEKVFLECVQDMDHENMFWYRQDPGLGLRLIYFSYDVKMKEKGDIPEGYSVSREKKERFSLILESASTNQTSMYLCASSLGQGRGPNQPQHFGDGTRLSIL.

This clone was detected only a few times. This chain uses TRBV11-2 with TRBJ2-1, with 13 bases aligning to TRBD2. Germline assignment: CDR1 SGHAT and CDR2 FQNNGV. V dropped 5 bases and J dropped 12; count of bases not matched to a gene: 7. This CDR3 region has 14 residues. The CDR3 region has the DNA TGTGCCAGCAGCCTGTGGACTAGCGGGGGCCGGCAGTTCTTC. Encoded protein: CASSLWTSGGRQFF.

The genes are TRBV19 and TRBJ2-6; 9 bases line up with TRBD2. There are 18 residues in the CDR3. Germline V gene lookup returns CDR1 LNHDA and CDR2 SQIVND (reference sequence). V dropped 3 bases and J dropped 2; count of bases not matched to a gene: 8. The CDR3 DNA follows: TGTGCCAGTAGTATCCGATTAGCGGGAGAGGCTGGGGCCAACGTCCTGACTTTC. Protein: CASSIRLAGEAGANVLTF.

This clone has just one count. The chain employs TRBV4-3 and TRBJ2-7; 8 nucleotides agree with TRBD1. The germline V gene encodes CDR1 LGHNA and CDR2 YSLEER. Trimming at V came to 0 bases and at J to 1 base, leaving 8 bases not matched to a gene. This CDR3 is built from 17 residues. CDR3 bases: TGCGCCAGCAGCCAAGAACAACCGGGACAGGTATCCTACGAGCAGTACTTC. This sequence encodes CASSQEQPGQVSYEQYF.

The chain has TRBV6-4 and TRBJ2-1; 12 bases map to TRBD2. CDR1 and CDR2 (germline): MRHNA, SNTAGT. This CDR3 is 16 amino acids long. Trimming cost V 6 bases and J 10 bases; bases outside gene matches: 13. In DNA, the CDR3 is TGTGCCAGCAGACCGACCCCACTAGCGGGAGGAAAAGAGCAGTTCTTC. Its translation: CASRPTPLAGGKEQFF.

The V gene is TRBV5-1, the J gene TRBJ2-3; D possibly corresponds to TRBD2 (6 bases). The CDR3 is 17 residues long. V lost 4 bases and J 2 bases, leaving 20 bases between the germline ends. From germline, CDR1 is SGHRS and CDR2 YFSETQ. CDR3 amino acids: CASSPAGPHRPTDTQYF. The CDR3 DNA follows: TGCGCCAGCAGCCCGGCGGGACCGCACCGCCCCACAGATACGCAGTATTTT.

CDR3 sequence (DNA): TGTGCCAGCGAAGCGGGGGGCGAAGCTTTCTTT. Its protein product is CASEAGGEAFF. The rearrangement links TRBV2 to TRBJ1-1; the D gene is possibly TRBD1 (6 bases). Per germline, CDR1 SNHLY and CDR2 FYNNEI. The CDR3 sequence is 11 residues long. Trimming pared 8 bases from V and 8 bases from J, leaving 12 bases between.

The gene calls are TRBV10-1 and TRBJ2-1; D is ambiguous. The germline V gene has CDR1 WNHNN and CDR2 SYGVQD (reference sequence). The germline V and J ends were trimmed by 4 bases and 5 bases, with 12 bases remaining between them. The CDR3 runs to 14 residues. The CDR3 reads CASSGLGPHNEQFF. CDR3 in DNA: TGCGCCAGCAGTGGACTGGGTCCGCACAATGAGCAGTTCTTC.

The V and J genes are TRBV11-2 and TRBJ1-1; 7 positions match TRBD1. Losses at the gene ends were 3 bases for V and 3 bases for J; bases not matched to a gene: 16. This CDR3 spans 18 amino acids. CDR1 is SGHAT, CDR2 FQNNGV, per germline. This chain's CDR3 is CASSLRTGEFFPYTEAFF. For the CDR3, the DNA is TGTGCCAGCAGCTTGAGGACAGGAGAGTTCTTCCCTTACACTGAAGCTTTCTTT.

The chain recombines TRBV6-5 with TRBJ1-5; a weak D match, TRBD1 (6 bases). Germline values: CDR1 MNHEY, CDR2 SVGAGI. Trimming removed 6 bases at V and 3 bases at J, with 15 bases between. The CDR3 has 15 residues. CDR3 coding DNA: TGTGCCAGCAGCCACGACAGGTTCTCCAATCAGCCCCAGCATTTT. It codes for CASSHDRFSNQPQHF.

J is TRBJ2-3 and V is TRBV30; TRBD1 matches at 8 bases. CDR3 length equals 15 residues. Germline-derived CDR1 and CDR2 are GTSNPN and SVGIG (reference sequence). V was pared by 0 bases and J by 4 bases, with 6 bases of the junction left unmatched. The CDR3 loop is CAWSVQGGESDTQYF. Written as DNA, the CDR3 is TGTGCCTGGAGTGTACAGGGGGGAGAATCAGATACGCAGTATTTT.

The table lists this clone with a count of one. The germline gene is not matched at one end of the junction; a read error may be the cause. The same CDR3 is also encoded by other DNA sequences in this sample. CDR3 sequence: CASSLDRPDYGYTF. In DNA form, the CDR3 reads TGCGCCAGCAGCTTGGACAGACCCGACTATGGCTACACCTTC. The rearrangement uses TRBV5-4 and TRBJ1-2, with a possible D match to TRBD1 (6 bases). From germline, CDR1 is SGHNT and CDR2 YYREEE (reference sequence). The CDR3 loop spans 14 amino acids.

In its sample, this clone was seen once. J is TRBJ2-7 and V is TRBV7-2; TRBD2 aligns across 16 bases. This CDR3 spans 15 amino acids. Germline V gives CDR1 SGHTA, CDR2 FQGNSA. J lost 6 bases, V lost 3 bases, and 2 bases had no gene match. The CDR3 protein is CASSLGLAGGREQYF. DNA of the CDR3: TGTGCCAGCAGCTTGGGACTAGCGGGGGGGCGCGAGCAGTACTTC.

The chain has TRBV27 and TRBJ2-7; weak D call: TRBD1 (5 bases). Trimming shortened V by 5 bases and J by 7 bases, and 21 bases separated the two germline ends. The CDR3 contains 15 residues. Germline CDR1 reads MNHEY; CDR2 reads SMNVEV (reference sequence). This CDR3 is CASSQSGQGSWEQYF. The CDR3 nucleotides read TGTGCCAGCAGTCAGTCCGGACAAGGAAGTTGGGAGCAGTACTTC.

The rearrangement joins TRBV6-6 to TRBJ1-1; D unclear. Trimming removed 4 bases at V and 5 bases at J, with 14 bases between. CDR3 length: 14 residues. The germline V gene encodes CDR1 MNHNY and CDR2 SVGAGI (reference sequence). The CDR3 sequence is CASSSKEGETEAFF. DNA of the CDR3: TGTGCCAGCAGTTCCAAGGAGGGAGAAACTGAAGCTTTCTTT.

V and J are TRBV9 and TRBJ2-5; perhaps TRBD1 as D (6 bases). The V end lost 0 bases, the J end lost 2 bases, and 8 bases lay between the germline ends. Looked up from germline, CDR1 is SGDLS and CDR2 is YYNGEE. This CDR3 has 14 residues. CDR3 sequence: CASSVGRGQETQYF. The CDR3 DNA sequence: TGTGCCAGCAGCGTAGGCAGGGGACAAGAGACCCAGTACTTC. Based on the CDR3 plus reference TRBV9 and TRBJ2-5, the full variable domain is DSGVTQTPKHLITATGQRVTLRCSPRSGDLSVYWYQQSLDQGLQFLIQYYNGEERAKGNILERFSAQQFPDLHSELNLSSLELGDSALYFCASSVGRGQETQYFGPGTRLLVL.

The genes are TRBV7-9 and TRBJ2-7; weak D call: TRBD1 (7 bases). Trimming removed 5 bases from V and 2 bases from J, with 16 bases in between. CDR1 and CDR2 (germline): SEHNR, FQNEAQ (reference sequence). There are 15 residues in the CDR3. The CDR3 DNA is TGTGCCAGCAGCCCCAAACAGGGGAGGACCTACGAGCAGTACTTC. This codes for CASSPKQGRTYEQYF.

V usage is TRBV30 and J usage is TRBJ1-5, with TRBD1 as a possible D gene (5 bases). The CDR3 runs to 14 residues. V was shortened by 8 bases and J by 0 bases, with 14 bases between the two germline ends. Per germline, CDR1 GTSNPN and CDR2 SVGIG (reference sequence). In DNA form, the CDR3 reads TGTGCCCCGGTCGGGGGGAATAGCAATCAGCCCCAGCATTTT. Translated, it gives CAPVGGNSNQPQHF.

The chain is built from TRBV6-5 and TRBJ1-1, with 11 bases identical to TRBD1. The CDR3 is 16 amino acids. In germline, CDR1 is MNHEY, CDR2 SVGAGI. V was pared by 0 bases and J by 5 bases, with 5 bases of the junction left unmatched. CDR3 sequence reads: CASSYSGTGGGTEAFF. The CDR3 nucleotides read TGTGCCAGCAGTTACTCCGGGACAGGGGGTGGAACTGAAGCTTTCTTT.

The CDR3 is CASSDGDRVGQPQHF. In DNA form, the CDR3 reads TGTGCCAGCAGCGACGGGGACAGGGTCGGTCAGCCCCAGCATTTT. The chain combines TRBV28 with TRBJ1-5; 9 bases map to TRBD1. Trimming cost V 6 bases and J 6 bases; bases outside gene matches: 9. The CDR3 sequence is 15 residues long. In germline, CDR1 is MDHEN, CDR2 SYDVKM.

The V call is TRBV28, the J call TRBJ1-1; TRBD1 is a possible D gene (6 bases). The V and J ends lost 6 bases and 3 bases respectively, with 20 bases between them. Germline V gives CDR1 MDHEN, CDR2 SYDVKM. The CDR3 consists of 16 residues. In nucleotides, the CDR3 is TGTGCCAGCAGGGAGCCCCACAGGGCGGTGGACACTGAAGCTTTCTTT. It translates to CASREPHRAVDTEAFF.